These 14 T cell receptor beta chains were sequenced from one sample in a study of CD8 T cells in Susac syndrome. cDNA came from about 0.51 to 1 ug RNA primed by random hexamers. TCRdb redid the calling of the immunoSEQ multiplex PCR reads with MiXCR, one entry per CDR3 protein. The sample lists around 200,000 distinct CDR3 sequences, roughly 94% seen once, with approximately 0.1% in the top ten. The material sequenced was CD4+ T cells from PBMCs. The receptors originated from a human donor in good health.

CDR3 protein: CASSARVSDRNQPQHF. CDR3 sequence (DNA): TGTGCCAGCAGCGCGAGGGTGTCGGACAGAAATCAGCCCCAGCATTTT. V gene TRBV9 combines with J gene TRBJ1-5; possibly TRBD1 for D (6 bases). Per germline, CDR1 SGDLS and CDR2 YYNGEE. The CDR3 totals 16 residues. Trimming took off 3 bases at V and 4 bases at J, with 17 bases between the two ends.

The gene calls are TRBV29-1 and TRBJ1-2; 9 bases are shared with TRBD1. With 7 bases clipped from V and 8 bases from J, the junction kept 8 bases outside the gene matches. CDR1 and CDR2 (germline): SQVTM, ANQGSEA. The CDR3 length is 12 residues. CDR3 sequence: CSAEQGAGGYTF. The DNA of the CDR3 is TGCAGCGCCGAACAGGGGGCCGGGGGCTACACCTTC.

This rearrangement joins TRBV29-1 to TRBJ1-1, with 7 bases lining up with TRBD1. The CDR3 is 12 residues long. Trimming at V came to 6 bases and at J to 4 bases, leaving 5 bases not matched to a gene. Germline assignment: CDR1 SQVTM and CDR2 ANQGSEA. The CDR3 here is CSVDQGVTEAFF. The CDR3 DNA reads as TGCAGCGTGGACCAGGGGGTCACTGAAGCTTTCTTT.

This clonotype was recorded only once. J is TRBJ2-1 and V is TRBV9, with D unclear. The V gene's germline CDR1 is SGDLS and CDR2 YYNGEE. The ends were cut back, 0 bases at V and 9 bases at J, with 7 bases in the middle. This CDR3 is built from 12 residues. Here the CDR3 reads CASSVEGGEQFF. CDR3 DNA sequence: TGTGCCAGCAGCGTAGAGGGTGGTGAGCAGTTCTTC. Looking up the rest from reference TRBV9 and TRBJ2-1 gives the full variable domain: DSGVTQTPKHLITATGQRVTLRCSPRSGDLSVYWYQQSLDQGLQFLIQYYNGEERAKGNILERFSAQQFPDLHSELNLSSLELGDSALYFCASSVEGGEQFFGPGTRLTVL.

The genes are TRBV30 and TRBJ1-2, with a tentative D call TRBD1 (5 bases). The germline V gene encodes CDR1 GTSNPN and CDR2 SVGIG (reference sequence). This CDR3 has 16 amino acids. V was cut by 3 bases and J by 3 bases, with 20 bases left in between. The CDR3 region is CAWSRVGRQNYYGYTF. In DNA, the CDR3 is TGTGCCTGGAGCCGCGTAGGGCGACAGAACTACTATGGCTACACCTTC.

J is TRBJ2-7 and V is TRBV27; D call uncertain. The V and J ends lost 3 bases and 0 bases respectively, with 12 bases between them. Germline CDR1 is MNHEY and CDR2 is SMNVEV (reference sequence). The CDR3 runs to 15 residues. The CDR3 reads CASSFRSTPSYEQYF. DNA of the CDR3: TGTGCCAGCAGTTTCCGTAGCACCCCCTCCTACGAGCAGTACTTC.

This chain connects TRBV2 to TRBJ2-7; TRBD2 agrees at 9 bases. V shed 4 bases and J 4 bases; nucleotides not matched to a gene: 11. The CDR3 is made up of 16 amino acids. Germline CDR1 SNHLY, CDR2 FYNNEI. The CDR3 loop reads CASSARVAGGKYEQYF. CDR3 bases: TGTGCCAGCAGTGCACGGGTGGCGGGGGGGAAATACGAGCAGTACTTC.

The chain is built from TRBV20-1 and TRBJ2-1, with D possibly being TRBD2 (6 bases). V was pared by 5 bases and J by 7 bases, with 24 bases between. Germline CDR1 DFQATT, CDR2 SNEGSKA (reference sequence). This CDR3 region has 16 residues. In nucleotides, the CDR3 is TGCAGTGCTTGCCCACCCCTAGGAGGGAGTCGAAATGAGCAGTTCTTC. This encodes CSACPPLGGSRNEQFF.

This clonotype was recorded only once. This chain connects TRBV15 to TRBJ1-4; no clear D. Trimming pared 0 bases from V and 0 bases from J, leaving 5 bases between. CDR3 length: 15 amino acids. Germline CDR1 reads LNHNV; CDR2 reads YYDKDF (reference sequence). CDR3 residues: CATSRDGATNEKLFF. The CDR3 nucleotides read TGTGCCACCAGCAGAGACGGAGCAACTAATGAAAAACTGTTTTTT.

The V gene is TRBV7-3, the J gene TRBJ1-1, with D maybe TRBD1 (5 bases). The CDR3 is 13 amino acids. From germline, CDR1 is SGHTA and CDR2 FQGTGA. The V end lost 0 bases, the J end lost 8 bases, and 10 bases lay between the germline ends. The CDR3 protein is CASSLTWAGEAFF. The DNA of the CDR3 is TGTGCCAGCAGCTTAACGTGGGCAGGGGAAGCTTTCTTT.

The chain carries TRBV10-3 and TRBJ2-2; D is uncertain. CDR3 length: 11 residues. The germline CDR1 and CDR2 sequences are ENHRY and SYGVKD. Trimming took off 7 bases at V and 10 bases at J, with 10 bases between the two ends. The CDR3: CAIMGYEELFF. The CDR3 DNA sequence: TGTGCCATCATGGGTTACGAGGAGCTGTTTTTT.

CDR3 amino acids: CASTRGTGDYEQYF. CDR3 nucleotides: TGTGCCAGCACTCGCGGGACAGGGGATTACGAGCAGTACTTC. V usage is TRBV12-3 or TRBV12-4 and J usage is TRBJ2-7, with 10 bases matching TRBD1. The CDR3 sequence is 14 residues long. Germline trimming cut 7 bases from V and 4 bases from J; bases unmatched to any gene: 7.

V usage is TRBV11-1 and J usage is TRBJ1-1; D perhaps matches TRBD1 (6 bases). The CDR3 totals 15 residues. From germline, CDR1 is SGHAT and CDR2 FQDESV (reference sequence). V lost 6 bases, J lost 11 bases, and 25 bases lay in between. This chain's CDR3 is CASRTVGTSGHEAFF. The DNA for the CDR3 is TGTGCCAGCAGGACGGTGGGGACAAGTGGTCACGAGGCTTTCTTT. The entire variable domain, with the rest obtained from reference TRBV11-1 and TRBJ1-1, is as follows: EAEVAQSPRYKITEKSQAVAFWCDPISGHATLYWYRQILGQGPELLVQFQDESVVDDSQLPKDRFSAERLKGVDSTLKIQPAELGDSAMYLCASRTVGTSGHEAFFGQGTRLTVV.

In this sample, this clonotype turned up a few times. The chain employs TRBV12-3 or TRBV12-4 and TRBJ1-6, with D unclear. The CDR3 covers 13 residues. V lost 3 bases to trimming and J lost 8 bases, with 8 bases between them. DNA for the CDR3: TGTGCCAGCAGTTTGAACCGCGATTCACCCCTCCACTTT. Translating it yields CASSLNRDSPLHF.